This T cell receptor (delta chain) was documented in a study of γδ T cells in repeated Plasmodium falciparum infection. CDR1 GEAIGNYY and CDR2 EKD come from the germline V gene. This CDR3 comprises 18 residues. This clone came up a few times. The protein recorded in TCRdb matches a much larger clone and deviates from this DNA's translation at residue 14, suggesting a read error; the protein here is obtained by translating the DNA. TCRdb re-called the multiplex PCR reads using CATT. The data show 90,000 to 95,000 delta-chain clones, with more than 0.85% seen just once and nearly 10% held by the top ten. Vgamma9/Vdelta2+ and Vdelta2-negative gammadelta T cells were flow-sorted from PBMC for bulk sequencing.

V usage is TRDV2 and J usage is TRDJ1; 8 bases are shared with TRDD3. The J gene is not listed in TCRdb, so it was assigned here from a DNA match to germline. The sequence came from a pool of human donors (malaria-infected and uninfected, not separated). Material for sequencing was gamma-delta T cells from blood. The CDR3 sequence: CACDTVALGARYTEKLIF. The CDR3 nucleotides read TGTGCCTGTGACACCGTCGCACTGGGGGCCCGGTACACCGAAAAACTCATCTTT.